This entry is about one TCR beta chain. The target antigen is unknown. CDR1 and CDR2 (germline): SGHRS, YFSETQ. There are 14 residues in the CDR3. Trimming left V 2 bases short and J 2 bases short, with 11 bases between. This record belongs to a study of CD4 T cells in relation to SARS-CoV-2 and coronaviruses. Study details: The restricting HLA molecule for shared crossreactive spike epitopes was mapped. General study results and limits: The assay detects memory recall responses, not culture-primed primary responses. No crossreactivity against non-spike viral proteins was tested here.

The data were produced by immunoSEQ multiplex PCR, yet TCRdb's version contains in-frame clones alone and is incomplete. In the table there are about 47,000 clones, over 75% of which are singletons. The TCR originated in an adult with COVID-19. Sequencing input: naive CD4+ T cells from PBMCs, cultured in vitro. The subset here: naive CD4+ T cells isolated by negative enrichment. This sequence joins TRBV5-1 and TRBJ2-7; D uncertain. CDR3: CASSFRVHPYEQYF. CDR3 sequence (DNA): TGCGCCAGCAGCTTCCGGGTGCATCCCTACGAGCAGTACTTC.